The 16 T cell receptor beta chains below were found in one sample sequenced in a study of cytotoxic CD8 clonotypes in ibrutinib-treated CLL. Produced via immunoSEQ multiplex PCR; TCRdb's table is partial and in-frame only. The table has tens of thousands of clones, under 75% seen once. The input for sequencing was PBMCs, taken after 12 months of ibrutinib treatment. All receptors come from a human donor with chronic lymphocytic leukemia.

This clone was seen a few times. V gene TRBV5-1 combines with J gene TRBJ1-1; tentative D call: TRBD1 (6 bases). V shed 0 bases and J shed 5 bases, with 17 bases lying between them. This CDR3 contains 16 residues. In germline, CDR1 is SGHRS, CDR2 YFSETQ. Written as DNA, the CDR3 is TGCGCCAGCAGCTTGGAAGGGCAGGGGCTGAGGACTGAAGCTTTCTTT. It encodes CASSLEGQGLRTEAFF.

V gene TRBV7-6 combines with J gene TRBJ1-3; 9 bases are a match to TRBD1. This CDR3 spans 16 amino acids. V was clipped by 3 bases and J by 0 bases; unmatched bases: 3. CDR1 is SGHVS and CDR2 is FNYEAQ in the germline V gene. CDR3 coding DNA: TGTGCCAGCAGCTTCGGGACAGGGAGCTCTGGAAACACCATATATTTT. Protein: CASSFGTGSSGNTIYF.

The V call is TRBV2, the J call TRBJ1-4; D call uncertain. The V end was cut by 6 bases, the J end by 0 bases, with 11 bases between. This CDR3 is built from 15 residues. Germline CDR1 and CDR2: SNHLY and FYNNEI. In DNA, the CDR3 is TGTGCCAGCAGAGGAACACCTGCAACTAATGAAAAACTGTTTTTT. Its translation is CASRGTPATNEKLFF.

This sequence joins TRBV11-2 and TRBJ1-6, with 7 positions matching TRBD1. The CDR3 sequence is 17 residues long. The V segment lost 0 bases and the J segment 2 bases; nucleotides outside the gene matches: 4. Germline values: CDR1 SGHAT, CDR2 FQNNGV. The CDR3 loop is CASSLDRQGAYNSPLHF. For the CDR3, the DNA is TGTGCCAGCAGCTTAGATCGTCAGGGGGCCTATAATTCACCCCTCCACTTT.

This clone was seen just once. The chain is built from TRBV21-1 and TRBJ1-6. TRBV21-1 is labeled a pseudogene. CDR3 length equals 12 residues. The CDR3 coding sequence is TGTGCCAGCAGCAAAGAGATTTCACCCCTCCACTTT. It yields the protein CASSKEISPLHF.

V gene TRBV28 combines with J gene TRBJ2-5; D gene uncertain. The germline CDR1 and CDR2 sequences are MDHEN and SYDVKM. The CDR3 covers 14 residues. Trimming cost V 4 bases and J 4 bases, with 13 bases left between them. This CDR3 reads CASSSVGPPETQYF. CDR3 bases: TGTGCCAGCAGTTCTGTTGGGCCGCCAGAGACCCAGTACTTC.

Here the CDR3 reads CASSLSIKPGLHTEAFF. In nucleotides, the CDR3 is TGTGCCAGCAGTTTATCTATTAAACCGGGACTCCACACTGAAGCTTTCTTT. The chain carries TRBV28 and TRBJ1-1; tentative D call: TRBD1 (5 bases). Per germline, CDR1 MDHEN and CDR2 SYDVKM. The CDR3 covers 17 residues. V shed 1 base and J shed 3 bases, with 18 bases lying between them.

The genes are TRBV4-1 and TRBJ2-1, with a tentative D call TRBD2 (6 bases). The CDR3 extends over 16 amino acids. V was pared by 0 bases and J by 9 bases, with 18 bases between. Germline lookup yields CDR1 MGHRA and CDR2 YSYEKL. CDR3 in DNA: TGCGCCAGCAGCCAAGATCCGGCAGGGTTCGGGAGTGAGCAGTTCTTC. Protein: CASSQDPAGFGSEQFF.

This clone was detected once. The chain uses TRBV13 and TRBJ1-3; D call uncertain. Deletions cut 3 bases from V and 0 bases from J, with 3 bases between. The CDR3 runs 13 residues. Germline CDR1 reads PRHDT; CDR2 reads FYEKMQ (reference sequence). The CDR3 DNA is TGTGCCAGCAGCTTGAACTCTGGAAACACCATATATTTT. Protein product: CASSLNSGNTIYF. Complete variable domain (other parts from reference TRBV13 and TRBJ1-3): AAGVIQSPRHLIKEKRETATLKCYPIPRHDTVYWYQQGPGQDPQFLISFYEKMQSDKGSIPDRFSAQQFSDYHSELNMSSLELGDSALYFCASSLNSGNTIYFGEGSWLTVV.

This chain joins TRBV5-1 and TRBJ1-5; maybe TRBD1 (5 bases). The germline gives CDR1 SGHRS, CDR2 YFSETQ. V lost 0 bases to trimming and J lost 6 bases, with 16 bases between them. CDR3 size: 16 residues. The CDR3 sequence is CASSLDASGAGQPQHF. CDR3 bases: TGCGCCAGCAGCTTGGACGCTTCCGGGGCGGGTCAGCCCCAGCATTTT.

This clone is a singleton in its sample. The chain is built from TRBV11-2 and TRBJ2-3; D not resolved. Germline CDR1 is SGHAT and CDR2 is FQNNGV. The V gene lost 3 bases and the J gene lost 2 bases, with 6 bases spanning the gap. The CDR3 sequence is 13 residues long. In nucleotides, the CDR3 is TGTGCCAGCAGCTTTGCCTCCACAGATACGCAGTATTTT. Protein product: CASSFASTDTQYF.

This chain connects TRBV27 to TRBJ1-2; 7 bases line up with TRBD1. V shed 5 bases, J shed 2 bases, and the junction held 14 bases outside the gene matches. CDR1 MNHEY and CDR2 SMNVEV come from the germline V gene (reference sequence). The CDR3 is 17 amino acids. CDR3 coding DNA: TGTGCCAGCAGTCCTAAGGGACAGAGCCTGGGGAACTATGGCTACACCTTC. This codes for CASSPKGQSLGNYGYTF.

Concerning this clone itself: One end of the junction fails to match germline, which may point to a read error. The CDR3 loop reads CASSLHAQANYGYTF. The DNA for the CDR3 is TGTGCCAGCAGTTTACACGCACAGGCTAACTATGGCTACACCTTC. J is TRBJ1-2 and V is TRBV10-3; D may be TRBD1 (5 bases). The CDR3 runs 15 residues. Per germline, CDR1 ENHRY and CDR2 SYGVKD.

In its sample, this clone was seen once. The chain recombines TRBV1 with TRBJ1-4. TRBV1 is a pseudogene. The CDR3 extends over 15 amino acids. The CDR3 loop is CTSSQKTKGNEKLFF. The CDR3 nucleotides are TGCACCAGCAGCCAGAAGACCAAGGGTAATGAAAAACTGTTTTTT.

This chain connects TRBV29-1 to TRBJ1-3, with 7 bases that match TRBD1. This CDR3 is built from 17 residues. Germline V CDR1 and CDR2: SQVTM, ANQGSEA. Trimming cost V 1 base and J 4 bases; bases outside gene matches: 13. The CDR3 spells CSVEAPPGGRSGNTIYF. DNA for the CDR3: TGCAGCGTTGAAGCCCCACCAGGGGGAAGGTCCGGAAACACCATATATTTT.

The chain is built from TRBV6-5 and TRBJ2-3; TRBD2 matches at 9 bases. The ends lost 1 base at V and 4 bases at J; junction bases unmatched: 3. This CDR3 contains 15 residues. The germline gives CDR1 MNHEY, CDR2 SVGAGI. CDR3 amino acids: CASSYWRGGPDTQYF. DNA for the CDR3: TGTGCCAGCAGTTACTGGCGGGGGGGCCCAGATACGCAGTATTTT.